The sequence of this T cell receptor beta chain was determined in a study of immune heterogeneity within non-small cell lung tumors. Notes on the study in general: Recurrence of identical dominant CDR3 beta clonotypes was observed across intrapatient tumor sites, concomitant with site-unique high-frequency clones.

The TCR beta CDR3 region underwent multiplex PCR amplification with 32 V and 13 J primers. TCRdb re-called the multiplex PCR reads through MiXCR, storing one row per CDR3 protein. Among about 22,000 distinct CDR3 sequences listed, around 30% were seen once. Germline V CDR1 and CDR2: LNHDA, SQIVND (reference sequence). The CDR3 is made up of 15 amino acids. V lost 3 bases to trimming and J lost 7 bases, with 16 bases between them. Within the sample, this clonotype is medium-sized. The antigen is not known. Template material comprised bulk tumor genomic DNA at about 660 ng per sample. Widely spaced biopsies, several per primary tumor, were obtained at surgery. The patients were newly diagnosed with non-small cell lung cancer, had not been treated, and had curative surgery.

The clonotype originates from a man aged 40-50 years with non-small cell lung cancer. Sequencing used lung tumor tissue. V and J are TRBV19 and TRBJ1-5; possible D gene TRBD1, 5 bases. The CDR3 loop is CASSMGGNVRQPQHF. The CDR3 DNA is TGTGCCAGTAGTATGGGGGGTAATGTAAGGCAGCCCCAGCATTTT.